This is a list of T cell receptor beta chains from one sample in a study of shared clonotypes between healthy human individuals. Assay used: immunoSEQ multiplex PCR; TCRdb lists only in-frame clones, some missing. The repertoire consists of over a million clones, with around 78% occurring once and the leading ten covering approximately 0.5%. The material sequenced was memory CD4+ T cells from PBMCs. The receptors originated from a man younger than 35 in good health. Some clones in this sample may be carry-over from other donors' samples. Both conserved end residues are part of each CDR3. D genes are given only for firm matches. Size is stated for part of the rows, as once, few or many counts, or as a class when the clone is expanded.

-	TRBJ2-5	-	TRBV6-5	TGTGCCAGCAGCCCCGGGGAGAGTACTCCAGAGACCCAGTACTTC	CASSPGESTPETQYF
-	TRBJ2-5	-	TRBV2	TGTGCCAGCAGTGAAGATCAGGGTTCCCAGTACTTC	CASSEDQGSQYF
-	TRBJ2-7	-	TRBV18	TGTGCCAGCTCACGGGGGGACAGTCCCTACGAGCAGTACTTC	CASSRGDSPYEQYF
-	TRBJ2-1	TRBD2	TRBV7-8	TGTGCCAGCAGCTTGGGACTAGCGGGATTCTATGAGCAGTTCTTC	CASSLGLAGFYEQFF
-	TRBJ2-7	TRBD2	TRBV18	TGTGCCAGCTCACCGTCCGGGACTATCCCCACCTACGAGCAGTACTTC	CASSPSGTIPTYEQYF
-	TRBJ1-2	-	TRBV18	TGTGCCAGCTCACCCAGGGGCAGGGCAACTAACTATGGCTACACCTTC	CASSPRGRATNYGYTF
-	TRBJ2-7	-	TRBV2	TGTGCCAGCAGGGCTGGACAGCCCTACGAGCAGTACTTC	CASRAGQPYEQYF
-	TRBJ2-5	TRBD2	TRBV5-1	TGCGCCAGCCATAGCGGGCCGGCGCTAGAGGAGACCCAGTACTTC	CASHSGPALEETQYF
-	TRBJ1-4	-	TRBV30	TGTGCCTGGAGTCCAGGCAGGGAAAATGAAAAACTGTTTTTT	CAWSPGRENEKLFF
-	TRBJ1-2	TRBD1	TRBV7-3	TGTGCCAGCAGCTTAAATGGACAGGGCTATGGCTACACCTTC	CASSLNGQGYGYTF
-	TRBJ1-6	TRBD1	TRBV5-1	TGCGCCAGCAGCGTGGGACAGATTAATTCACCCCTCCACTTT	CASSVGQINSPLHF
-	TRBJ1-1	-	TRBV6-6	TGTGCCAGCTCCAGGGGAGTGTTCACTGAAGCTTTCTTT	CASSRGVFTEAFF
once	TRBJ2-1	TRBD2	TRBV6-6	TGTGCCAGCAGAACCGGGAGGGCCTACAATGAGCAGTTCTTC	CASRTGRAYNEQFF
-	TRBJ2-5	TRBD1	TRBV30	TGTGCCCTCCGGGACAGGGGAAGAACGGGGGGTGAGACCCAGTACTTC	CALRDRGRTGGETQYF
-	TRBJ1-5	-	TRBV2	TGTGCCAGCAGTGAGACGTTAGGTGGGACGGGAGAAGAGCCCCAGCATTTT	CASSETLGGTGEEPQHF
-	TRBJ2-7	-	TRBV4-2	TGTGCCAGCAGCCTAGGTTTAGGGGTTTACTACGAGCAGTACTTC	CASSLGLGVYYEQYF
-	TRBJ2-7	-	TRBV5-1	TGCGCCAGCAGCTGGGACGGGGAACCCTACGAGCAGTACTTC	CASSWDGEPYEQYF
-	TRBJ1-2	-	TRBV10-3	TGTGCCATCAGTGAGTCATCGTGGGACTATGGCTACACCTTC	CAISESSWDYGYTF
-	TRBJ2-4	-	TRBV6-6	TGTGCCAGCAGTTTGGAAGCCAAAAACATTCAGTACTTC	CASSLEAKNIQYF
few	TRBJ2-7	-	TRBV5-4	TGTGCCAGCAGTATGAACAGGGACTCCTACGAGCAGTACTTC	CASSMNRDSYEQYF
-	TRBJ1-1	-	TRBV6-1	TGTGCCAGTTCGATCCGTCCGGGTCTGACTGAAGCTTTCTTT	CASSIRPGLTEAFF
few	TRBJ2-7	-	TRBV6-6	TGTGCCAGCAGTTACTCTGGGTCCTACGAGCAGTACTTC	CASSYSGSYEQYF
-	TRBJ2-3	-	TRBV5-5	TGTGCCAGCAGCTTGGACAGCTTCACAGATACGCAGTATTTT	CASSLDSFTDTQYF
-	TRBJ1-2	-	TRBV11-2	TGTGCCAGCAGCTTAGACTTTCATGGCTACACCTTC	CASSLDFHGYTF
once	TRBJ2-1	-	TRBV7-8	TGTGCCAGCAGCGCGGTCTACAATGAGCAGTTCTTC	CASSAVYNEQFF
-	TRBJ2-7	-	TRBV6-6	TGTGCCAGCAGTTACTCTGTGACAGGATGGGAGGAACAGTACTTC	CASSYSVTGWEEQYF
-	TRBJ2-6	-	TRBV6-6	TGTGCTACCACAAAAAACAGGTCCGGGGCCAACGTCCTGACTTTC	CATTKNRSGANVLTF